The rows below give T cell receptor beta chains drawn from one sample of a study of cytomegalovirus exposure and HLA in healthy donors. Assay: immunoSEQ multiplex PCR; the TCRdb copy retains only in-frame clones and omits some. The data contain roughly 260,000 clones, more than 75% of them seen just once; the ten biggest clones take up 2.6%. The sequencing sample was made of PBMCs. The source of these receptors is a man younger than 35 in good health and CMV-seronegative. The CDR3 runs from the conserved cysteine through the conserved F or W. Fields, in order: J gene, V gene, clone size, D gene, CDR3 protein, CDR3 DNA. A D gene is named only where the DNA matches it firmly. Clone size is not always given. Where it is, it says once, few, many or a class for expanded clones.

>TRBJ2-2|TRBV5-3|NA|TRBD2
CARSLKAGGGSNTGELFF
TGTGCCAGAAGCTTGAAGGCGGGAGGCGGTTCGAACACCGGGGAGCTGTTTTTT
>TRBJ1-2|TRBV7-2|NA|NA
CASSTRSYGYTF
TGTGCCAGCAGCACTCGTAGCTATGGCTACACCTTC
>TRBJ2-7|TRBV7-2|NA|TRBD1
CASSLAGQGANEQYF
TGTGCCAGCAGCTTAGCGGGACAGGGTGCCAACGAGCAGTACTTC
>TRBJ2-1|TRBV5-1|NA|TRBD2
CASSLASGRNEQFF
TGCGCCAGCAGCTTGGCTAGCGGGCGCAATGAGCAGTTCTTC
>TRBJ2-7|TRBV28|NA|NA
CASSLPGQLGEQYF
TGTGCCAGCAGTTTACCAGGACAGCTTGGCGAGCAGTACTTC
>TRBJ1-6|TRBV4-3|NA|NA
CASSQDPFSPLHF
TGCGCCAGCAGCCAAGATCCTTTCTCACCCCTCCACTTT
>TRBJ2-7|TRBV5-6|once|TRBD1
CASSGAGGQDEQYF
TGTGCCAGCAGCGGGGCAGGAGGACAGGACGAGCAGTACTTC
>TRBJ2-3|TRBV4-3|NA|NA
CASSQTQGSTDTQYF
TGCGCCAGCAGCCAGACACAGGGATCCACAGATACGCAGTATTTT
>TRBJ2-2|TRBV4-3|NA|NA
CASSQDVNRVTGELFF
TGCGCCAGCAGCCAAGATGTGAACCGGGTCACCGGGGAGCTGTTTTTT
>TRBJ2-2|TRBV6-6|few|NA
CASKASLTGELFF
TGTGCCAGCAAGGCTAGTCTGACCGGGGAGCTGTTTTTT
>TRBJ2-1|TRBV11-2|NA|TRBD2
CASSLMAGGSYNEQFF
TGTGCCAGCAGCTTAATGGCGGGAGGGTCCTACAATGAGCAGTTCTTC
>TRBJ2-3|TRBV2|NA|TRBD2
CVGLAGVNTDTQYF
TGTGTCGGGCTAGCGGGAGTAAACACAGATACGCAGTATTTT
>TRBJ2-1|TRBV18|NA|TRBD2
CASSPRGTSFDEQFF
TGTGCCAGCTCACCTCGGGGGACTAGCTTCGATGAGCAGTTCTTC
>TRBJ1-1|TRBV11-2|NA|NA
CASSPTQGTEAFF
TGTGCCAGCAGCCCGACTCAGGGGACTGAAGCTTTCTTT
>TRBJ1-3|TRBV11-2|NA|NA
CASGKNREGNTIYF
TGTGCCAGCGGTAAGAACCGCGAAGGAAACACCATATATTTT
>TRBJ2-3|TRBV28|NA|NA
CASSSVDRQPEDTQYF
TGTGCCAGCAGTTCGGTAGATAGACAGCCTGAAGATACGCAGTATTTT
>TRBJ2-3|TRBV7-8|NA|NA
CASSQTRGSGTDTQYF
TGTGCCAGCAGCCAAACCCGAGGCTCGGGCACAGATACGCAGTATTTT
>TRBJ2-1|TRBV30|NA|NA
CAWGQTPNEQFF
TGTGCCTGGGGACAGACCCCCAATGAGCAGTTCTTC
>TRBJ2-1|TRBV5-4|NA|NA
CASTLGGPDYSNEQFF
TGTGCCAGCACCCTCGGGGGACCTGATTACAGCAATGAGCAGTTCTTC
>TRBJ2-1|TRBV29-1|once|TRBD2
CSVGGLAGRTTSEQFF
TGCAGCGTTGGGGGACTAGCGGGGAGAACTACTTCTGAGCAGTTCTTC
>TRBJ1-6|TRBV5-6|NA|TRBD1
CASSRQGSWGSPLHF
TGTGCCAGCTCGAGACAGGGCTCTTGGGGATCACCCCTCCACTTT
>TRBJ2-5|TRBV5-1|NA|NA
CASSPPGVETQYF
TGCGCCAGCAGCCCGCCGGGGGTCGAGACCCAGTACTTC
>TRBJ2-7|TRBV9|NA|NA
CASSVGDTYEQYF
TGTGCCAGCAGCGTAGGAGACACCTACGAGCAGTACTTC
>TRBJ2-6|TRBV30|NA|NA
CAWGRGAGANVLTF
TGTGCCTGGGGCAGGGGGGCTGGGGCCAACGTCCTGACTTTC
>TRBJ2-6|TRBV29-1|NA|NA
CSVEDAGSGANVLTF
TGCAGCGTTGAAGATGCCGGGTCTGGGGCCAACGTCCTGACTTTC
>TRBJ2-7|TRBV5-4|NA|TRBD1
CASRSTGDSYEQYF
TGTGCCAGCAGGTCGACAGGGGACTCCTACGAGCAGTACTTC
>TRBJ1-6|TRBV6-4|NA|TRBD1
CASSDQTGSSPLHF
TGTGCCAGCAGTGACCAGACAGGGAGTTCACCCCTCCACTTT
>TRBJ2-6|TRBV7-9|NA|NA
CASSLRWESRNSGANVLTF
TGTGCCAGCAGCTTAAGGTGGGAGTCTAGGAACTCTGGGGCCAACGTCCTGACTTTC
>TRBJ1-1|TRBV29-1|NA|NA
CSVIWGEVTEAFF
TGCAGCGTTATTTGGGGGGAAGTCACTGAAGCTTTCTTT
>TRBJ2-3|TRBV7-6|NA|NA
CASSPQVSHTDTQYF
TGTGCCAGCAGCCCCCAGGTGTCCCACACAGATACGCAGTATTTT
>TRBJ1-1|TRBV7-2|NA|NA
CASSLDGWGRTEAFF
TGTGCCAGCAGCTTAGATGGATGGGGGAGGACTGAAGCTTTCTTT
>TRBJ2-3|TRBV2|NA|TRBD2
CASSATSALSTDTQYF
TGTGCCAGCAGTGCGACTAGCGCCCTTAGCACAGATACGCAGTATTTT
>TRBJ1-2|TRBV10-2|NA|TRBD1
CASSESGRGQQGYTF
TGCGCCAGCAGTGAGTCGGGCAGGGGGCAGCAAGGCTACACCTTC
>TRBJ1-5|TRBV6-5|NA|TRBD1
CASGTGTGDQPQHF
TGTGCCAGCGGGACCGGGACAGGGGATCAGCCCCAGCATTTT
>TRBJ1-3|TRBV2|NA|NA
CASSHREENTIYF
TGTGCCAGCAGTCATCGTGAGGAAAACACCATATATTTT
>TRBJ2-7|TRBV18|NA|NA
CASSSRDTYEQYF
TGTGCCAGCTCGTCCAGGGATACCTACGAGCAGTACTTC
>TRBJ1-5|TRBV2|NA|TRBD1
CASDLDRGNQPQHF
TGTGCCAGCGACCTGGACAGGGGCAATCAGCCCCAGCATTTT
>TRBJ1-5|TRBV27|NA|TRBD1
CASSSTGSNQPQHF
TGTGCCAGCAGTTCGACAGGGTCCAATCAGCCCCAGCATTTT
>TRBJ1-5|TRBV28|NA|NA
CASSLSGGQPQHF
TGTGCCAGCAGTTTAAGTGGCGGGCAGCCCCAGCATTTT
>TRBJ1-2|TRBV5-1|NA|NA
CASSPVLGGAEGYTF
TGCGCCAGCAGCCCCGTATTGGGGGGGGCGGAAGGCTACACCTTC
>TRBJ1-2|TRBV25-1|few|NA
CASSDGGSRRGYTF
TGTGCCAGCAGTGATGGCGGGTCACGCAGGGGCTACACCTTC
>TRBJ1-2|TRBV4-3|NA|NA
CASSQDTGTYGYTF
TGCGCCAGCAGCCAGGATACAGGGACCTATGGCTACACCTTC
>TRBJ2-1|TRBV28|NA|NA
CASRLVSEQFF
TGTGCCAGCAGGCTAGTCTCTGAGCAGTTCTTC
>TRBJ2-1|TRBV27|once|TRBD1
CASSSLGQVFNNEQFF
TGTGCCAGCAGTAGTTTGGGACAGGTCTTTAACAATGAGCAGTTCTTC
>TRBJ2-1|TRBV7-2|NA|TRBD2
CASSQLAGHEQFF
TGTGCCAGCAGCCAACTAGCGGGCCATGAGCAGTTCTTC
>TRBJ1-1|TRBV7-2|NA|TRBD1
CASSFRTGGSEAFF
TGTGCCAGCAGCTTTAGAACAGGGGGCTCTGAAGCTTTCTTT
>TRBJ1-5|TRBV9|NA|NA
CASSGSSTSQPQHF
TGTGCCAGCAGCGGATCCAGTACTAGCCAGCCCCAGCATTTT
>TRBJ1-6|TRBV28|NA|TRBD1
CASSRDRGPSPLHF
TGTGCCAGCAGTCGGGACAGGGGGCCTTCACCCCTCCACTTT
>TRBJ1-3|TRBV2|NA|NA
CASSYSGDSPSGNTIYF
TGTGCCAGCAGCTACTCAGGTGACAGTCCTTCTGGAAACACCATATATTTT
>TRBJ1-6|TRBV28|few|NA
CATGPQQSPLHF
TGTGCCACAGGGCCCCAGCAATCACCCCTCCACTTT
>TRBJ1-5|TRBV6-1|NA|NA
CASRPGHPSNQPQHF
TGTGCCAGCAGACCGGGACACCCATCCAATCAGCCCCAGCATTTT
>TRBJ2-3|TRBV6-6|NA|TRBD1
CASRGQGSTDTQYF
TGTGCCAGCAGGGGACAGGGGAGCACAGATACGCAGTATTTT
>TRBJ2-7|TRBV7-9|NA|NA
CASSLYYEQYF
TGTGCCAGCAGCTTATATTACGAGCAGTACTTC
>TRBJ2-1|TRBV11-2|NA|TRBD2
CASSPHLAGGYNEQFF
TGTGCCAGCAGCCCCCACCTAGCGGGTGGTTACAATGAGCAGTTCTTC
>TRBJ2-3|TRBV14|NA|NA
CASSLLSGGYTDTQYF
TGTGCCAGCAGCCTTCTAAGCGGCGGGTACACAGATACGCAGTATTTT
>TRBJ1-6|TRBV19|NA|TRBD1
CASSMGTGDNSPLHF
TGTGCCAGTAGTATGGGGACAGGGGATAATTCACCCCTCCACTTT
>TRBJ1-5|TRBV6-5|NA|NA
CASSYSSPAGQPQHF
TGTGCCAGCAGTTACTCCTCCCCGGCCGGGCAGCCCCAGCATTTT
>TRBJ2-1|TRBV5-1|NA|TRBD2
CASRVLSGEGDEQFF
TGCGCCAGCAGGGTGCTGAGCGGGGAAGGGGATGAGCAGTTCTTC
>TRBJ1-2|TRBV6-5|NA|TRBD1
CASSYTGQGAYGYTF
TGTGCCAGCAGTTACACGGGACAGGGGGCATACGGCTACACCTTC